This T cell receptor (beta chain) comes out of a study of OX40 agonist ivuxolimab in advanced cancers. Study-wide context: Antecedent anti-PD-1, anti-PD-L1 or anti-CTLA-4 therapy was permissible, with around 40% having received some.

TCRdb's table, derived via immunoSEQ multiplex PCR, lists solely in-frame clones and lacks some. This repertoire shows about 43,000 clones, 80% found once; its top ten account for 4% to 4.5%. This clone was observed a handful of times. This receptor was identified in an adult with an advanced solid tumor such as melanoma, head and neck, liver or kidney cancer. Specimen: CD4+ or CD8+ T cells sorted from blood, collected in a trial of the OX40 agonist ivuxolimab.

CDR3 coding DNA: TGTGCCAGCAGCTTAAAGATCCAGCCCCAGCATTTT. Translation: CASSLKIQPQHF. The rearrangement joins TRBV7-8 to TRBJ1-5; no clear D gene. The germline V and J ends were trimmed by 2 bases and 7 bases, with 6 bases remaining between them. This CDR3 spans 12 amino acids. Germline CDR1 is SGHVS and CDR2 is FQNEAQ.